The 12 T cell receptor beta chains presented below share a single source sample, sequenced in a study of cytomegalovirus exposure and HLA in healthy donors. The PCR ran on 60 Vbeta and 13 Jbeta primers. Only in-frame clones appear in the TCRdb table, and some are missing; sequencing was by immunoSEQ multiplex PCR. The sample records tens of thousands of clones, roughly three quarters being singletons. Sequenced sample: PBMCs. The receptors here all came from a woman between 40 and 55 years old in good health and CMV-seropositive.

V and J are TRBV7-9 and TRBJ2-1; D is possibly TRBD2 (6 bases). V lost 6 bases, J lost 0 bases, and 12 bases lay in between. Looked up from germline, CDR1 is SEHNR and CDR2 is FQNEAQ (reference sequence). The CDR3 runs to 15 residues. CDR3 bases: TGTGCCAGCAGGGGGGGAGACTCCTCCTACAATGAGCAGTTCTTC. It is translated as CASRGGDSSYNEQFF.

This chain uses TRBV2 with TRBJ2-5, with a possible D match to TRBD2 (6 bases). CDR1 and CDR2 (germline): SNHLY, FYNNEI. The CDR3 totals 12 residues. Trimming cost V 8 bases and J 4 bases, with 11 bases left between them. Written as DNA, the CDR3 is TGTGCCAGCCGAAGGGACTTAGAGACCCAGTACTTC. Its protein product is CASRRDLETQYF.

J is TRBJ1-1 and V is TRBV30; a possible D gene is TRBD1 (5 bases). V was trimmed by 2 bases and J by 4 bases, leaving 11 bases between them. CDR1 and CDR2 from the germline V gene are GTSNPN and SVGIG (reference sequence). This CDR3 comprises 13 residues. CDR3 loop: CAWSQDSITEAFF. In DNA form, the CDR3 reads TGTGCCTGGAGTCAAGACAGTATCACTGAAGCTTTCTTT.

The V call is TRBV5-6, the J call TRBJ2-5; 8 positions match TRBD1. J was trimmed by 2 bases and V by 5 bases; bases with no gene match: 11. The length of the CDR3 is 16 residues. CDR1 is SGHDT, CDR2 YYEEEE, per germline. In nucleotides, the CDR3 is TGTGCCAGCAGGCGGGACCCGGGACAGGAACAAGAGACCCAGTACTTC. It translates to CASRRDPGQEQETQYF.

The genes are TRBV28 and TRBJ2-5; 12 nucleotides align to TRBD1. The CDR3 is made up of 15 amino acids. Trimming took 6 bases from V and 5 from J; bases not matched to a gene: 7. Germline CDR1 MDHEN, CDR2 SYDVKM. CDR3 sequence (DNA): TGTGCCAGCAGCACCGGGACAGGGGGCGCGGAGACCCAGTACTTC. Its protein product is CASSTGTGGAETQYF.

The rearrangement uses TRBV5-6 and TRBJ2-1; 9 bases match TRBD2. Germline trimming cut 0 bases from V and 9 bases from J; bases unmatched to any gene: 10. Per germline, CDR1 SGHDT and CDR2 YYEEEE. This CDR3 is built from 16 residues. The CDR3: CASSLALRGGQGEQFF. For the CDR3, the DNA is TGTGCCAGCAGCTTGGCCTTGCGGGGGGGCCAGGGTGAGCAGTTCTTC. Combining the CDR3 with reference TRBV5-6 and TRBJ2-1 gives the whole variable domain DAGVTQSPTHLIKTRGQQVTLRCSPKSGHDTVSWYQQALGQGPQFIFQYYEEEERQRGNFPDRFSGHQFPNYSSELNVNALLLGDSALYLCASSLALRGGQGEQFFGPGTRLTVL.

The DNA for the CDR3 is TGTGCCAGCAGCCGGGACAGGACCTACGAGCAGTACTTC. This gives the protein CASSRDRTYEQYF. V usage is TRBV25-1 and J usage is TRBJ2-7, with 8 bases matching TRBD1. This CDR3 is 13 amino acids long. V lost 6 bases and J lost 2; bases outside the gene matches: 3. The germline gives CDR1 MGHDK, CDR2 SYGVNS.

CDR3 amino acids: CASRLEGIYNEQFF. CDR3 DNA: TGTGCCAGCAGACTAGAAGGTATATACAATGAGCAGTTCTTC. J is TRBJ2-1 and V is TRBV2; D possibly corresponds to TRBD2 (5 bases). The V end lost 6 bases, the J end lost 4 bases, and 13 bases lay between the germline ends. The CDR3 contains 14 residues. CDR1 and CDR2 from the germline V gene are SNHLY and FYNNEI.

The CDR3 DNA follows: TGTGCCAGCAGTTTTGGAGAAACCTACGAGCAGTACTTC. Protein: CASSFGETYEQYF. This chain uses TRBV27 with TRBJ2-7, with no clear D. Trimming took off 3 bases at V and 2 bases at J, with 8 bases between the two ends. The CDR3 loop spans 13 amino acids. Germline V gene lookup returns CDR1 MNHEY and CDR2 SMNVEV (reference sequence).

This chain links TRBV4-1 with TRBJ1-5; TRBD1 matches 10 bases. Germline-derived CDR1 and CDR2 are MGHRA and YSYEKL. The V segment lost 5 bases and the J segment 1 base; nucleotides outside the gene matches: 2. The CDR3 has 15 residues. The CDR3 spells CASSRDRGSNQPQHF. The CDR3 DNA follows: TGCGCCAGCAGCAGGGACAGGGGAAGCAATCAGCCCCAGCATTTT.

V and J are TRBV19 and TRBJ1-6; TRBD1 matches 9 bases. There are 13 residues in the CDR3. The V and J ends lost 6 bases and 10 bases, in that order; junction bases with no gene match: 4. In germline, CDR1 is LNHDA, CDR2 SQIVND (reference sequence). The CDR3 spells CASSPDRGSPLHF. CDR3 bases: TGTGCCAGTAGCCCCGACAGGGGGTCACCCCTCCACTTT.

The V gene is TRBV9, the J gene TRBJ2-1; weak D call: TRBD1 (5 bases). Germline CDR1 SGDLS, CDR2 YYNGEE. The CDR3 contains 16 residues. The ends were cut back, 3 bases at V and 4 bases at J, with 17 bases in the middle. The CDR3 DNA follows: TGTGCCAGCAGCGCCATAAGGGGCCTTACTTACAATGAGCAGTTCTTC. Protein: CASSAIRGLTYNEQFF.